A single sample gave rise to the 14 T cell receptor beta chains below, sequenced in a study of neurological immune-mediated disorders. A single record per CDR3 protein comes from TCRdb applying MiXCR to the 5' RACE reads. This sample has tens of thousands of distinct CDR3 sequences; 3.2% occur once, and the top ten carry about 7.8%. Time point: longitudinal time-point 1 (baseline). The sample consisted of PBMCs. The receptors originated from a woman between 55 and 75 years old with multiple sclerosis.

This clonotype came up many times. The chain is built from TRBV12-3 or TRBV12-4 and TRBJ2-7, with D uncertain. The length of the CDR3 is 13 residues. Trimming removed 2 bases at V and 2 bases at J, with 7 bases between. The CDR3 loop is CASSLRRAYEQYF. CDR3 DNA sequence: TGTGCCAGCAGTTTACGGCGAGCCTACGAGCAGTACTTC.

By share, this clonotype counts as medium-sized (0.01 to 0.1%). V is TRBV29-1 and J is TRBJ2-2, with 9 bases aligning to TRBD1. Germline V gene sequence: CDR1 SQVTM, CDR2 ANQGSEA. V was clipped by 7 bases and J by 5 bases; unmatched bases: 11. The CDR3 sequence is 15 residues long. The CDR3 nucleotides are TGCAGCGCCCGTAGGGGACAGGGACGAACCGGGGAGCTGTTTTTT. This sequence encodes CSARRGQGRTGELFF.

This clonotype occurred many times. The V call is TRBV5-1, the J call TRBJ2-6; D is undetermined. From germline, CDR1 is SGHRS and CDR2 YFSETQ. This CDR3 comprises 14 residues. V was clipped by 6 bases and J by 2 bases, with 9 bases between them. The DNA for the CDR3 is TGCGCCAGCACCCTCACACCTGGGGCCAACGTCCTGACTTTC. Amino acid sequence: CASTLTPGANVLTF.

This clonotype has a count of ten or more. The chain links TRBV7-2 to TRBJ2-1, with TRBD1 matching over 9 bases. Looked up from germline, CDR1 is SGHTA and CDR2 is FQGNSA. Losses at the gene ends were 6 bases for V and 3 bases for J; bases not matched to a gene: 9. The CDR3 totals 16 residues. The CDR3 is CASSWRGQGFYNEQFF. The CDR3 DNA is TGTGCCAGCAGTTGGAGGGGACAGGGTTTCTACAATGAGCAGTTCTTC.

The CDR3 reads CASSPGDGRGTAYEQYF. The CDR3 nucleotides are TGTGCCAGCTCACCAGGGGATGGTAGGGGGACAGCCTACGAGCAGTACTTC. V gene TRBV18 combines with J gene TRBJ2-7; 7 bases match TRBD1. Per the germline V gene, CDR1 is KGHSH and CDR2 is LQKENI. CDR3 size: 17 residues. The V gene end was trimmed by 2 bases and the J gene end by 2 bases; junction bases not matched to a gene: 12.

This clonotype was counted at least ten times. This rearrangement joins TRBV10-1 to TRBJ2-7, with no clear D. Trimming took 2 bases from V and 0 from J, leaving 11 bases between them. Looked up from germline, CDR1 is WNHNN and CDR2 is SYGVQD (reference sequence). The CDR3 contains 15 residues. CDR3 sequence (DNA): TGCGCCAGCAGTGAGAGGCAGGATAGCTCCTACGAGCAGTACTTC. Its translation is CASSERQDSSYEQYF.

The chain couples TRBV12-3 or TRBV12-4 to TRBJ1-3; TRBD1 matches 9 bases. This CDR3 region has 13 residues. J gave up 12 bases and V 6 bases, and 9 bases lay outside the gene matches. Here the CDR3 reads CASRQGAGKNIYF. For the CDR3, the DNA is TGTGCCAGCAGACAGGGGGCTGGAAAAAACATATATTTT.

The table lists this clonotype with many counts. The chain is built from TRBV2 and TRBJ2-4, with unresolved D. The V gene's germline CDR1 is SNHLY and CDR2 FYNNEI. V lost 8 bases and J 1 base, leaving 6 bases between the germline ends. The CDR3 loop spans 12 amino acids. CDR3 nucleotides: TGTGCCAGCGTGCGGGCCAAAAACATTCAGTACTTC. Its protein product is CASVRAKNIQYF.

V and J are TRBV20-1 and TRBJ2-3; TRBD2 aligns across 11 bases. Per germline, CDR1 DFQATT and CDR2 SNEGSKA (reference sequence). This CDR3 has 15 residues. V gave up 4 bases and J gave up 6 bases; unmatched junction bases: 9. This CDR3 is CSAIPVAGGVDTQYF. CDR3 coding DNA: TGCAGTGCTATTCCCGTAGCGGGGGGGGTGGATACGCAGTATTTT.

This clonotype was seen repeatedly, ten times or more. The chain combines TRBV3-1 with TRBJ1-4; possibly TRBD1 for D (5 bases). V gave up 4 bases and J gave up 3 bases, with 9 bases separating them. The CDR3 covers 14 residues. Germline V gene sequence: CDR1 LGHDT, CDR2 YNNKEL (reference sequence). CDR3 region: CASSPRDPNEKLFF. The CDR3 DNA is TGTGCCAGCAGCCCCCGGGACCCTAATGAAAAACTGTTTTTT.

This clonotype was recorded at least ten times. The rearrangement joins TRBV14 to TRBJ1-1; a possible D gene is TRBD1 (5 bases). Between the trimmed V and J ends, which lost 4 bases and 5 bases, there was a span of 11 bases. The CDR3 has 13 residues. Per germline, CDR1 SGHDN and CDR2 FVKESK. DNA for the CDR3: TGTGCCAGCAGCCTTCTGGGACGGACTGAAGCTTTCTTT. Amino acids: CASSLLGRTEAFF. Full variable domain (missing parts from reference TRBV14 and TRBJ1-1): EAGVTQFPSHSVIEKGQTVTLRCDPISGHDNLYWYRRVMGKEIKFLLHFVKESKQDESGMPNNRFLAERTGGTYSTLKVQPAELEDSGVYFCASSLLGRTEAFFGQGTRLTVV.

This clonotype was picked up a small number of times. V usage is TRBV7-2 and J usage is TRBJ1-5, with 8 bases lining up with TRBD1. From germline, CDR1 is SGHTA and CDR2 FQGNSA. After removal of 4 bases from V and 1 base from J, the junction contained 6 bases not matched to a gene. CDR3 size: 16 residues. The CDR3 nucleotides are TGTGCCAGCAGCTCCCGGACAGGGCGAAGCAATCAGCCCCAGCATTTT. Residues: CASSSRTGRSNQPQHF. The full variable domain, completed using reference TRBV7-2 and TRBJ1-5, is GAGVSQSPSNKVTEKGKDVELRCDPISGHTALYWYRQSLGQGLEFLIYFQGNSAPDKSGLPSDRFSAERTGGSVSTLTIQRTQQEDSAVYLCASSSRTGRSNQPQHFGDGTRLSIL.

This clonotype was counted at least ten times. The CDR3 is CASSLDYRDYEQYF. CDR3 nucleotides: TGTGCCAGCAGCTTGGATTACAGGGACTACGAGCAGTACTTC. V and J are TRBV5-6 and TRBJ2-7, with D possibly matching TRBD1 (6 bases). Germline V gene sequence: CDR1 SGHDT, CDR2 YYEEEE. V lost 0 bases and J 3 bases, leaving 10 bases between the germline ends. The CDR3 has 14 amino acids.

This clonotype was seen ten or more times. This sequence joins TRBV30 and TRBJ2-7; D unresolved. The CDR3 covers 12 residues. Germline V gives CDR1 GTSNPN, CDR2 SVGIG (reference sequence). V dropped 1 base and J dropped 1 base, with 5 bases sitting between them. The CDR3 region has the DNA TGTGCCTGGAGTGACCAGTCCTACGAGCAGTACTTC. Translated: CAWSDQSYEQYF.